These 14 T cell receptor beta chains came from one sample sequenced in a study of blood T cell repertoires in COVID-19. Some clones are missing from TCRdb's copy, which holds only in-frame ones; the method was immunoSEQ multiplex PCR. The sample carries some 310,000 clones, roughly 87% recorded once. The sample was peripheral blood. These receptors all come from a man in his fifties or sixties with active or convalescent COVID-19.

The chain joins TRBV3-1 (or the pseudogene TRBV3-2) to TRBJ2-2; D may be TRBD2 (6 bases). CDR1 and CDR2 from the germline V gene are LGHDT and YNNKEL (reference sequence). With 3 bases removed from V and 0 bases from J, the gap between germline ends came to 14 bases. CDR3 size: 17 residues. DNA of the CDR3: TGTGCCAGCAGCCACCTTAGCGGTACCGCGAACACCGGGGAGCTGTTTTTT. Translation gives CASSHLSGTANTGELFF.

J is TRBJ2-1 and V is TRBV7-2; 8 bases match TRBD1. V gave up 1 base and J gave up 16 bases; unmatched junction bases: 9. This CDR3 has 13 amino acids. Germline lookup yields CDR1 SGHTA and CDR2 FQGNSA. The CDR3 sequence: CASSLGTDREEFF. DNA of the CDR3: TGTGCCAGCAGCTTAGGGACGGACAGGGAGGAATTCTTC.

The V call is TRBV2, the J call TRBJ1-1, with 9 nucleotides matching TRBD1. Germline assignment: CDR1 SNHLY and CDR2 FYNNEI. The junction had 5 bases not matched to a gene; V was cut back by 6 bases and J by 6 bases. This CDR3 spans 13 amino acids. CDR3 protein: CASRGTGIPEAFF. CDR3 DNA: TGTGCCAGCAGGGGGACAGGGATCCCTGAAGCTTTCTTT.

The chain uses TRBV6-2 or TRBV6-3 and TRBJ2-5, with 11 nucleotides matching TRBD1. Germline CDR1 is MNHEY and CDR2 is SVGEGT. Germline trimming cut 5 bases from V and 7 bases from J; bases unmatched to any gene: 12. The CDR3 spans 16 residues. CDR3 nucleotides: TGTGCCAGCAGTCTACGACCGGGACAGGGGGTGAGGACCCAGTACTTC. It is translated as CASSLRPGQGVRTQYF.

V usage is TRBV19 and J usage is TRBJ1-3; D is uncertain. The V end lost 2 bases, the J end lost 1 base, and 12 bases lay between the germline ends. This CDR3 spans 16 amino acids. Germline V gives CDR1 LNHDA, CDR2 SQIVND (reference sequence). The CDR3 DNA follows: TGTGCCAGTAGTATACTGCAGGCCTCTTCTGGAAACACCATATATTTT. Its translation is CASSILQASSGNTIYF.

This chain uses TRBV11-3 with TRBJ2-1, with TRBD1 as a possible D gene (6 bases). The V end was cut by 0 bases, the J end by 6 bases, with 12 bases between. Germline V gene lookup returns CDR1 SGHNT and CDR2 YENEEA. CDR3 length: 15 amino acids. As DNA, the CDR3 is TGTGCCAGCAGCTTAGATCGTCAGGGGAGCAATGAGCAGTTCTTC. It codes for CASSLDRQGSNEQFF.

The chain carries TRBV5-1 and TRBJ1-2; D unresolved. Looked up from germline, CDR1 is SGHRS and CDR2 is YFSETQ. V was cut by 2 bases and J by 4 bases, with 12 bases left in between. This CDR3 is 14 amino acids long. CDR3 sequence reads: CASSLYSGTYGYTF. The DNA for the CDR3 is TGCGCCAGCAGCTTATATTCGGGAACCTATGGCTACACCTTC. Variable domain in full (rest from reference TRBV5-1 and TRBJ1-2): KAGVTQTPRYLIKTRGQQVTLSCSPISGHRSVSWYQQTPGQGLQFLFEYFSETQRNKGNFPGRFSGRQFSNSRSEMNVSTLELGDSALYLCASSLYSGTYGYTFGSGTRLTVV.

The chain combines TRBV3-1 (or the pseudogene TRBV3-2) with TRBJ1-2; 10 nucleotides match TRBD1. Germline V lookup: CDR1 LGHDT, CDR2 YNNKEL (reference sequence). The CDR3 runs to 16 residues. Unmatched junction bases numbered 8, after V lost 0 bases and J lost 7 bases. As DNA, the CDR3 is TGTGCCAGCAGCCAAGATTTTGGAGGACAGGGGGGTGGCTACACCTTC. It translates to CASSQDFGGQGGGYTF.

The chain recombines TRBV5-6 with TRBJ2-1, with D perhaps TRBD2 (5 bases). Germline-derived CDR1 and CDR2 are SGHDT and YYEEEE. The V and J ends lost 4 bases and 9 bases respectively, with 17 bases between them. The CDR3 is 14 residues long. CDR3 protein: CASSPEVTGVEQFF. Written as DNA, the CDR3 is TGTGCCAGCAGCCCCGAGGTGACCGGGGTTGAGCAGTTCTTC.

This clone has just a few counts. V gene TRBV12-3 or TRBV12-4 combines with J gene TRBJ2-2; possible D gene TRBD2, 6 bases. The V and J ends lost 7 bases and 9 bases respectively, with 15 bases between them. The CDR3 is 13 residues long. CDR3 sequence (DNA): TGTGCCAGCACCCGGGAGCCAGGACGGGAGCTGTTTTTT. Translated: CASTREPGRELFF.

This chain links TRBV9 with TRBJ2-5; 8 positions match TRBD1. This CDR3 contains 15 residues. J was trimmed by 6 bases and V by 4 bases; bases with no gene match: 11. Germline V gene sequence: CDR1 SGDLS, CDR2 YYNGEE. The CDR3 DNA follows: TGTGCCAGCAGCTCTTCGACAGGGGAAGGAAAGACCCAGTACTTC. Protein: CASSSSTGEGKTQYF. The variable domain in full, completed from reference TRBV9 and TRBJ2-5, reads DSGVTQTPKHLITATGQRVTLRCSPRSGDLSVYWYQQSLDQGLQFLIQYYNGEERAKGNILERFSAQQFPDLHSELNLSSLELGDSALYFCASSSSTGEGKTQYFGPGTRLLVL.

The V and J genes are TRBV18 and TRBJ1-1; D unresolved. The CDR3 consists of 13 residues. V gave up 2 bases and J gave up 2 bases, with 6 bases separating them. Germline-derived CDR1 and CDR2 are KGHSH and LQKENI. CDR3 in amino acids: CASSPMANTEAFF. The CDR3 nucleotides read TGTGCCAGCTCACCAATGGCCAACACTGAAGCTTTCTTT.

This sequence joins TRBV7-3 and TRBJ1-1; possible D gene TRBD1, 6 bases. This CDR3 has 15 amino acids. Germline V gene sequence: CDR1 SGHTA, CDR2 FQGTGA. Trimming stripped 2 bases from V and 0 bases from J, with 10 bases between. DNA of the CDR3: TGTGCCAGCAGCTTACAAGGGGGGGTGAACACTGAAGCTTTCTTT. Translation gives CASSLQGGVNTEAFF.

The chain recombines TRBV11-3 with TRBJ2-1; 8 bases are shared with TRBD2. From germline, CDR1 is SGHNT and CDR2 YENEEA. The V and J ends lost 1 base and 9 bases, in that order; junction bases with no gene match: 5. CDR3 length: 14 amino acids. For the CDR3, the DNA is TGTGCCAGCAGCTTAGTTGACGGGGGGGGTGAGCAGTTCTTC. The encoded protein is CASSLVDGGGEQFF.